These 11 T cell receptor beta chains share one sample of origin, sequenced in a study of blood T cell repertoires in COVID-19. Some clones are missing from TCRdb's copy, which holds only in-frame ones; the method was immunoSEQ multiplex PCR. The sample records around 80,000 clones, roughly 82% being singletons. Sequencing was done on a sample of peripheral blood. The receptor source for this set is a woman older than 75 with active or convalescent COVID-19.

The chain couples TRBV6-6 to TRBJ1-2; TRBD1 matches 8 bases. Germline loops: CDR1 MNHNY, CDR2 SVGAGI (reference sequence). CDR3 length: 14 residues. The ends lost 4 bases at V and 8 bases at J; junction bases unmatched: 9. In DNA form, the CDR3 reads TGTGCCAGCAGTTTAGGACAGGGCCTCGGCGGCTACACCTTC. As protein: CASSLGQGLGGYTF.

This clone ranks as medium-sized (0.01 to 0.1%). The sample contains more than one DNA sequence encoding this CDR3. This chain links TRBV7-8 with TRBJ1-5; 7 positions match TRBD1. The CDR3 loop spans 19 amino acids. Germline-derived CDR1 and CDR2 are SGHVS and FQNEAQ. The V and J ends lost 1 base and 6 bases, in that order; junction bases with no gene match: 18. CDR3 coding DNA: TGTGCCAGCAGCTTAGGCTTTCCGGAGGGGGCGGGCCCGGGTCAGCCCCAGCATTTT. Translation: CASSLGFPEGAGPGQPQHF.

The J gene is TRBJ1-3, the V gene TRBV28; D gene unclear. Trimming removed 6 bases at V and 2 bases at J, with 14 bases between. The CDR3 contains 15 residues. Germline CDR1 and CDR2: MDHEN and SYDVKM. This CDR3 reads CASSLGRRTGNTIYF. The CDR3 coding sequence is TGTGCCAGCAGCCTCGGACGGAGGACTGGAAACACCATATATTTT.

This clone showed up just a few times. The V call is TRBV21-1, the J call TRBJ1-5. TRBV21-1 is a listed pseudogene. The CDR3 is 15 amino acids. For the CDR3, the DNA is TGTGCCAGCAGTCGGAGACCCTATAGCAATCAGCCCCAGCATTTT. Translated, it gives CASSRRPYSNQPQHF.

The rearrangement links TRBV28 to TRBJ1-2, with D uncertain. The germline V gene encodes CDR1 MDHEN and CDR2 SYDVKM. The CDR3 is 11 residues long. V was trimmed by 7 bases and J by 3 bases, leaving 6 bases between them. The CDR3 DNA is TGTGCCAGCACAGAAGACTATGGCTACACCTTC. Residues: CASTEDYGYTF.

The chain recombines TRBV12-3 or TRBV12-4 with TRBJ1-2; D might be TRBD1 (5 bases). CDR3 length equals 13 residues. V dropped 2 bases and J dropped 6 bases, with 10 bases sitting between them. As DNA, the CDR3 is TGTGCCAGCAGTTTATCGGGGGTTGATGGCTACACCTTC. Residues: CASSLSGVDGYTF.

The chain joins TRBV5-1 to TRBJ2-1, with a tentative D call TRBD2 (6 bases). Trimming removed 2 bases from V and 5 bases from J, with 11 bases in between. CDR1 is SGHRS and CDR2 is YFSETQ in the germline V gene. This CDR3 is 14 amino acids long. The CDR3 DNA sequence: TGCGCCAGCAGCTTACTAGCAAGTGACAATGAGCAGTTCTTC. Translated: CASSLLASDNEQFF.

This CDR3 is CASSEAAGQGNTEAFF. The CDR3 nucleotides are TGTGCCAGCAGTGAAGCCGCGGGACAGGGGAACACTGAAGCTTTCTTT. The V gene is TRBV2, the J gene TRBJ1-1; 9 bases align to TRBD1. V shed 0 bases and J 1 base; nucleotides not matched to a gene: 3. The CDR3 loop spans 16 amino acids. The germline V gene has CDR1 SNHLY and CDR2 FYNNEI. Combining the CDR3 with reference TRBV2 and TRBJ1-1 gives the whole variable domain EPEVTQTPSHQVTQMGQEVILRCVPISNHLYFYWYRQILGQKVEFLVSFYNNEISEKSEIFDDQFSVERPDGSNFTLKIRSTKLEDSAMYFCASSEAAGQGNTEAFFGQGTRLTVV.

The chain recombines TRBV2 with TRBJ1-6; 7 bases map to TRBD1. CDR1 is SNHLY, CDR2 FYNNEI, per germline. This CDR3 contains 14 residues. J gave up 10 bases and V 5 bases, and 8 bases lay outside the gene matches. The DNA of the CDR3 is TGTGCCAGCAGTACAGACAGGGTTGGATCACCCCTCCACTTT. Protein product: CASSTDRVGSPLHF.

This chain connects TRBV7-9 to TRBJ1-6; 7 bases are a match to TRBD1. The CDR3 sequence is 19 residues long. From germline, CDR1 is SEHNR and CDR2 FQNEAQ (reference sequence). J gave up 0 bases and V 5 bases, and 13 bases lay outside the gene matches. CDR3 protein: CASSHPRDSGSSYNSPLHF. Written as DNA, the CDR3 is TGTGCCAGCAGCCACCCTCGGGACAGCGGGAGCTCCTATAATTCACCCCTCCACTTT. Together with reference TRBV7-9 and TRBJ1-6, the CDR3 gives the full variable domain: DTGVSQNPRHKITKRGQNVTFRCDPISEHNRLYWYRQTLGQGPEFLTYFQNEAQLEKSRLLSDRFSAERPKGSFSTLEIQRTEQGDSAMYLCASSHPRDSGSSYNSPLHFGNGTRLTVT.

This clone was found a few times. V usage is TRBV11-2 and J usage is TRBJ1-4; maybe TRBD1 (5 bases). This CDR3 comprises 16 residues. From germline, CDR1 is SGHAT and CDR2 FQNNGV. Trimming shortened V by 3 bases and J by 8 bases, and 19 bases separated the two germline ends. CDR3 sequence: CASSLAGPLLGEKLFF. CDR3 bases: TGTGCCAGCAGCTTGGCGGGGCCCCTATTAGGGGAAAAACTGTTTTTT.